This TCR beta chain is from a study of blood T cell repertoires in COVID-19. Study-level information: Donors in the United States, Italy and Spain gave samples during acute or convalescent COVID-19.

Libraries were prepared by immunoSEQ multiplex PCR; TCRdb keeps only in-frame clonotypes and omits some of them. The table has 150,000 to 200,000 clones, under 85% seen once. From germline, CDR1 is SGHNT and CDR2 YYREEE (reference sequence). The CDR3 extends over 16 amino acids. V shed 1 base and J 4 bases; nucleotides not matched to a gene: 7. This TCR was recovered from a man between 60 and 75 years old with active or convalescent COVID-19. Sequenced material: peripheral blood. The chain is built from TRBV5-4 and TRBJ2-3; 9 positions match TRBD1. The CDR3 bases are TGTGCCAGCAGCTTGATGACAGGGGGAGAGTCAGATACGCAGTATTTT. Translating it yields CASSLMTGGESDTQYF.